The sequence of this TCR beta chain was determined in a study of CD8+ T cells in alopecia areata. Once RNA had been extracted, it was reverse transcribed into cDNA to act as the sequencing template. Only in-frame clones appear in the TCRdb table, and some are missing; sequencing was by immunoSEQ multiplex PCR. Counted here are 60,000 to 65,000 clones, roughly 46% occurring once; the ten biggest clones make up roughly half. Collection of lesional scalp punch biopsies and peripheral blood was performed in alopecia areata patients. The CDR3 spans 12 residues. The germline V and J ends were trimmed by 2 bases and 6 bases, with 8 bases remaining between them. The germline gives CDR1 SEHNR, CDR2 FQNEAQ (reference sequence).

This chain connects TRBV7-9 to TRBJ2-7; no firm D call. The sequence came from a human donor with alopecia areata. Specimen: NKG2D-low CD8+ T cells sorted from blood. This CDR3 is CASSLSPTEQYF. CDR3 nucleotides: TGTGCCAGCAGCTTATCCCCTACCGAGCAGTACTTC. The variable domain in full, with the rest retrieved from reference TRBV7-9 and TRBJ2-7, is DTGVSQNPRHKITKRGQNVTFRCDPISEHNRLYWYRQTLGQGPEFLTYFQNEAQLEKSRLLSDRFSAERPKGSFSTLEIQRTEQGDSAMYLCASSLSPTEQYFGPGTRLTVT.